This T cell receptor beta chain is drawn from a study of blood T cell repertoires in COVID-19. For the study at large: The United States, Italy and Spain were the sources of the acute and convalescent COVID-19 samples.

Enrolled through a virtual design, the participants were between roughly 18 and 100 years of age and came from roughly 22 US areas. Original handling: Estimates of nucleated cell counts were drawn from the amplification of reference gene primers. Clones were sequenced by immunoSEQ multiplex PCR, and TCRdb holds only the in-frame ones, with some missing. The V and J calls and clone size come from that table; D and trimming were worked out from the DNA. Here the sample spans about 200,000 clones, roughly nine tenths being singletons. The germline V gene has CDR1 LGHDT and CDR2 YNNKEL (reference sequence). This CDR3 has 16 residues. After removal of 3 bases from V and 7 bases from J, the junction contained 10 bases not matched to a gene.

The sample was PBMCs or T cells enriched from blood (not recorded which). This clonotype was sampled from a woman aged 30 to 39 with acute COVID-19. The V gene is TRBV3-1 (or the pseudogene TRBV3-2), the J gene TRBJ2-1; 9 bases line up with TRBD1. DNA for the CDR3: TGTGCCAGCAGCCATCTCTCGGGACAGGGTGGGAATGAGCAGTTCTTC. This gives the protein CASSHLSGQGGNEQFF.